The 12 T cell receptor beta chains given below trace back to one sample, sequenced in a study of T cell therapy after organ transplantation (dated by TCRdb to about 2019). Taken with the paper, the label for time point translates to: 20-29 weeks after completion of therapy. Libraries were built with the immunoSEQ multiplex PCR assay. The table comes from immuneACCESS by way of TCRdb, which keeps in-frame sequences with V and J called. Part of the clones is missing from these tables; in studies checked, under half for an unresolved V gene and the rest for unknown reasons. This sample holds about 17,000 clones; about 85% were observed only once. The top ten hold 31% of the sample. The antigens of these receptors remain unknown. The sequencing here drew on CD8+ T cells from blood, taken after autologous CMV-specific T cell therapy. The receptors shown here come from a human patient who had received a solid organ transplant and had CMV disease. Following a transplant, some T cells may be graft donor cells, not patient cells.

The chain is built from TRBV23-1 and TRBJ2-7, with a tentative D call TRBD1 (6 bases). TRBV23-1 is noted as an ORF with a role that remains uncertain. Trimming took 0 bases from V and 0 from J, leaving 9 bases between them. The CDR3 loop spans 15 amino acids. This chain's CDR3 is CASSQSGTNSYEQYF. Here the CDR3 DNA reads TGCGCCAGCAGTCAATCGGGGACAAACTCCTACGAGCAGTACTTC.

In DNA form, the CDR3 reads TGTGCCATCGGACTGAGGGAGAACACTGAAGCTTTCTTT. Encoded protein: CAIGLRENTEAFF. This chain uses TRBV10-3 with TRBJ1-1; D is uncertain. This CDR3 is built from 13 residues. Trimming took off 8 bases at V and 1 base at J, with 11 bases between the two ends. Germline CDR1 is ENHRY and CDR2 is SYGVKD.

This clone was seen a single time. This chain joins TRBV6-5 and TRBJ1-1, with TRBD1 matching over 7 bases. The CDR3 spans 14 residues. V lost 8 bases, J lost 0 bases, and 6 bases stayed unmatched. Per germline, CDR1 MNHEY and CDR2 SVGAGI. The CDR3 here is CASCRGRLNTEAFF. CDR3 coding DNA: TGTGCCAGCTGCAGGGGGAGGTTGAACACTGAAGCTTTCTTT.

There are a few counts of this clone. This chain connects TRBV11-3 to TRBJ1-2; maybe TRBD1 (6 bases). The ends were cut back, 5 bases at V and 4 bases at J, with 17 bases in the middle. The CDR3 is made up of 15 amino acids. Germline lookup yields CDR1 SGHNT and CDR2 YENEEA. This CDR3 is CASSPGGRGCYGYTF. The CDR3 nucleotides read TGTGCCAGCAGCCCGGGTGGCAGGGGATGCTATGGCTACACCTTC.

J is TRBJ2-1 and V is TRBV7-8, with 9 positions matching TRBD1. With V trimmed by 3 bases and J by 10 bases, 13 bases remained unmatched. Germline CDR1 is SGHVS and CDR2 is FQNEAQ. The CDR3 loop spans 16 amino acids. DNA for the CDR3: TGTGCCAGCAGCTTGTCGCCGGGACAGGGTGATGGGGAGCAGTTCTTC. This encodes CASSLSPGQGDGEQFF.

This clone was picked up one time. This rearrangement joins TRBV29-1 to TRBJ2-2, with TRBD2 as a possible D gene (5 bases). Germline CDR1 SQVTM, CDR2 ANQGSEA. CDR3 length: 15 residues. With 3 bases removed from V and 1 base from J, the gap between germline ends came to 12 bases. In nucleotides, the CDR3 is TGCAGCGTTGACTTAACTAGGGAGAACACCGGGGAGCTGTTTTTT. Translated: CSVDLTRENTGELFF.

The J gene is TRBJ2-3, the V gene TRBV4-2, with 8 nucleotides matching TRBD2. CDR1 is LGHNA, CDR2 YNFKEQ, per germline. This CDR3 spans 16 amino acids. V was clipped by 2 bases and J by 2 bases; unmatched bases: 6. CDR3 in DNA: TGTGCCAGCAGCCAACATAGCGGGGAAACCACAGATACGCAGTATTTT. This translates into CASSQHSGETTDTQYF.

J is TRBJ1-5 and V is TRBV6-5, with D possibly TRBD1 on 6 matching bases. Germline loops: CDR1 MNHEY, CDR2 SVGAGI. With 6 bases removed from V and 4 bases from J, the gap between germline ends came to 16 bases. CDR3 length: 15 amino acids. CDR3 in DNA: TGTGCCAGCAGCCACTACGGACAGCGGAATCAGCCCCAGCATTTT. Translated, it gives CASSHYGQRNQPQHF.

This rearrangement joins TRBV2 to TRBJ2-3; TRBD1 agrees at 11 bases. The CDR3 has 14 residues. J was trimmed by 5 bases and V by 4 bases; bases with no gene match: 2. Germline V lookup: CDR1 SNHLY, CDR2 FYNNEI. The CDR3 loop reads CASSGGQGEDTQYF. The CDR3 DNA sequence: TGTGCCAGCAGTGGGGGACAGGGGGAAGATACGCAGTATTTT.

The rearrangement uses TRBV30 and TRBJ1-5, with D maybe TRBD1 (5 bases). The CDR3 sequence is 14 residues long. Germline CDR1 reads GTSNPN; CDR2 reads SVGIG (reference sequence). The V end was cut by 0 bases, the J end by 1 base, with 7 bases between. CDR3 nucleotide sequence: TGTGCCTGGAGTGTATACAGGAGCAATCAGCCCCAGCATTTT. Translated: CAWSVYRSNQPQHF. The entire variable domain, with the rest obtained from reference TRBV30 and TRBJ1-5, is as follows: SQTIHQWPATLVQPVGSPLSLECTVEGTSNPNLYWYRQAAGRGLQLLFYSVGIGQISSEVPQNLSASRPQDRQFILSSKKLLLSDSGFYLCAWSVYRSNQPQHFGDGTRLSIL.

The J gene is TRBJ1-4, the V gene TRBV7-8, with a possible D match to TRBD1 (5 bases). CDR3 length: 15 amino acids. Germline CDR1 is SGHVS and CDR2 is FQNEAQ. V lost 1 base, J lost 6 bases, and 12 bases lay in between. The CDR3 DNA sequence: TGTGCCAGCAGCTTAGTCCACCGGGACTATGAAAAACTGTTTTTT. This encodes CASSLVHRDYEKLFF. Filled out from reference TRBV7-8 and TRBJ1-4, the complete variable domain reads GAGVSQSPRYKVAKRGQDVALRCDPISGHVSLFWYQQALGQGPEFLTYFQNEAQLDKSGLPSDRFFAERPEGSVSTLKIQRTQQEDSAVYLCASSLVHRDYEKLFFGSGTQLSVL.

The gene calls are TRBV13 and TRBJ2-1, with D perhaps TRBD2 (5 bases). The CDR3 is 13 amino acids. Trimming cost V 2 bases and J 10 bases, with 12 bases left between them. Looked up from germline, CDR1 is PRHDT and CDR2 is FYEKMQ (reference sequence). The CDR3 coding sequence is TGTGCCAGCAGCTTAAACTTCATAGCGGAGCAGTTCTTC. Protein sequence: CASSLNFIAEQFF.